This T cell receptor beta chain was identified in a study of T-cell reconstitution after alpha-beta-depleted transplantation in children. The library targeted TCRbeta and was prepared with unique molecular identifiers. Using its own MiXCR run on the PCR reads, TCRdb lists one record per CDR3 protein. This table has roughly 500,000 distinct CDR3 sequences, 32% appearing once. The receptor's source is a human donor who donated a stem cell graft to a child with aplastic anemia. This specimen was PBMCs from the stem cell graft donor, taken from the stem cell graft.

The CDR3 bases are TGCAGTGCTAGAGATTCGGGACAGGGGGCGATTCGGTCCTACAATGAGCAGTTCTTC. It encodes CSARDSGQGAIRSYNEQFF. The genes are TRBV20-1 and TRBJ2-1; the match to TRBD1 covers 12 bases. The germline V gene has CDR1 DFQATT and CDR2 SNEGSKA (reference sequence). The CDR3 contains 19 residues. J was trimmed by 1 base and V by 0 bases; bases with no gene match: 10.